This TCR beta chain is from a study of Graves' ophthalmopathy and Graves' hyperthyroidism. Study-level information: Upon initial diagnosis and before any treatment, peripheral blood was collected. General study findings and limits: Among expanded thyroid clonotypes above 0.001 frequency, most also occurred in blood.

Points on this clonotype: Its target is unknown.

Uncontrolled infections, other autoimmune diseases, pregnancy or lactation barred patients from enrollment. The PBMCs were taken from around 10 ml of fresh peripheral blood. Amplification of TCR beta CDR3 regions used RNA transcripts. HTBI-primed first-round RT-PCR preceded second-round multiplex PCR. TCRdb fed the multiplex PCR reads into MiXCR, producing one record per CDR3 protein. In the table there are roughly 700,000 distinct CDR3 sequences, about 44% of which are singletons. The CDR3 runs 17 residues. Germline V gene data show CDR1 as SGHAT and CDR2 as FQNNGV. The V and J ends lost 5 bases and 10 bases, in that order; junction bases with no gene match: 14.

The sequenced material came from peripheral blood. The V call is TRBV11-2, the J call TRBJ1-6, with 10 bases identical to TRBD1. The clonotype comes from an adult man with Graves' ophthalmopathy. CDR3 sequence (DNA): TGTGCCAGCAGCCCGGGGGACAGGGGATTGAGTGGGTCACCCCTCCACTTT. As protein: CASSPGDRGLSGSPLHF.